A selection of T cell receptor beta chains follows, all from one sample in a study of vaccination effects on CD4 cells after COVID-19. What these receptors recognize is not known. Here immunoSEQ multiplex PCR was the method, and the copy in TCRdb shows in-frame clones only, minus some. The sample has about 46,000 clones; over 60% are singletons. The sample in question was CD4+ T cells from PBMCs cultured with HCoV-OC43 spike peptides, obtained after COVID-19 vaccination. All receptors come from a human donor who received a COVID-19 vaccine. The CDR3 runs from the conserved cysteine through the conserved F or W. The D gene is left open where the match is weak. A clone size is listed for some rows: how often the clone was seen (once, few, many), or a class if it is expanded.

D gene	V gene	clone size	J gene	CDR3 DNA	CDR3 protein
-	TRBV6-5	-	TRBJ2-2	TGTGCCAGCAGGTGGCCCGGTAACACCGGGGAGCTGTTTTTT	CASRWPGNTGELFF
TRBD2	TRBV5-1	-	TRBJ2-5	TGCGCCAGCAGAGACTCGGGGGGATGGGAGACCCAGTACTTC	CASRDSGGWETQYF
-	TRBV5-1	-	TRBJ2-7	TGCGCCAGCAGCTTTGGTGCAGATGCCTACGAGCAGTACTTC	CASSFGADAYEQYF
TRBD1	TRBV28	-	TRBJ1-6	TGTGCCAGCAGTTTGCCCGACAGGGACAATTCACCCCTCCACTTT	CASSLPDRDNSPLHF
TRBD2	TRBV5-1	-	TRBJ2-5	TGCGCCAGCAGCTTGGCCGGACTAGCGGGAGAGACCCAGTACTTC	CASSLAGLAGETQYF
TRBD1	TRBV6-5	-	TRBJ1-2	TGTGCCAGCAGACCGGACAGGGGGACCTATGGCTACACCTTC	CASRPDRGTYGYTF
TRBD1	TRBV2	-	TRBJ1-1	TGTGCCAGCAGGTCCGACAGGGGGGGGGTGAACACTGAAGCTTTCTTT	CASRSDRGGVNTEAFF
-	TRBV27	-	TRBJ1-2	TGTGCCAGCAGTCCCGGGCCGGACTATGGCTACACCTTC	CASSPGPDYGYTF
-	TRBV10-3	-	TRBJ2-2	TGTGCCATCAGTGTTCAGGGATCCGGGGAGCTGTTTTTT	CAISVQGSGELFF
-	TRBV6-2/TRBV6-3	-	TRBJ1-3	TGTGCCAGCAGTTACCTCGGGGCTGTTACTGGAAACACCATATATTTT	CASSYLGAVTGNTIYF
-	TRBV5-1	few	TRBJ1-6	TGCGCCAGCAGCTTGGAGCGAACGGACAATAATTCACCCCTCCACTTT	CASSLERTDNNSPLHF
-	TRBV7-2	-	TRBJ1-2	TGTGCCAGCAGCTTAGTATACGGGAACTATGGCTACACCTTC	CASSLVYGNYGYTF
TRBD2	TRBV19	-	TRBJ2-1	TGTGCCAGTAGTTCCGGACTAGCGGTTTACAATGAGCAGTTCTTC	CASSSGLAVYNEQFF
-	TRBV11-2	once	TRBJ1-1	TGTGCCAGCAGCTTCGCAGGGATGAACACTGAAGCTTTCTTT	CASSFAGMNTEAFF
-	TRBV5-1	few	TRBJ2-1	TGCGCCAGCACTGATGCAGGGGACTGGTTTGATGAGCAGTTCTTC	CASTDAGDWFDEQFF
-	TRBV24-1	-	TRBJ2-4	TGTGCCATCCTCGCAGGGTCGGTCAAAAACATTCAGTACTTC	CAILAGSVKNIQYF
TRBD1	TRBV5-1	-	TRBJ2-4	TGCGCCAGCAGCACAACCGGGACAGGGACCAACATTCAGTACTTC	CASSTTGTGTNIQYF
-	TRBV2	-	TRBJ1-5	TGTGCCAGCAGTGATGAGAGGGGGCAGCCCCAGCATTTT	CASSDERGQPQHF
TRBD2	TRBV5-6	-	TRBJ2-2	TGTGCCAGCAGCTTGTGGGTAGCGGGAGCATCCGGGGAGCTGTTTTTT	CASSLWVAGASGELFF
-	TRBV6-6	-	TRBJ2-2	TGTGCCAGCAGATTCGCCGAGCCCACCGGGGAGCTGTTTTTT	CASRFAEPTGELFF
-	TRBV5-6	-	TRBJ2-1	TGTGCCAGCAGCTTCGGGCACGTTGCGGTTGAGCAGTTCTTC	CASSFGHVAVEQFF
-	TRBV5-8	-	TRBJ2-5	TGTGCCAGCAGCTTTGGCCGGGGGATGCAAGAGACCCAGTACTTC	CASSFGRGMQETQYF
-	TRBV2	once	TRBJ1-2	TGTGCCAGCATGGGTGGGAAGCTCAACTATGGCTACACCTTC	CASMGGKLNYGYTF
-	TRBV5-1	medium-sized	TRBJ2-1	TGCGCCAGCAGCACGGAAGTTATACTAGCTGCTAATGAGCAGTTCTTC	CASSTEVILAANEQFF
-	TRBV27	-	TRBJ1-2	TGTGCCAGCAGTTTAGCGGGGCCCGCTAACTATGGCTACACCTTC	CASSLAGPANYGYTF
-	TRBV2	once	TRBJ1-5	TGTGCCAGCAGTGAATACAGTTATCAGCCCCAGCATTTT	CASSEYSYQPQHF
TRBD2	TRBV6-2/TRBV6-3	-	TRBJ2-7	TGTGCCAGCAGTTACTCGGCGATAGCGGGGAGATACGAGCAGTACTTC	CASSYSAIAGRYEQYF
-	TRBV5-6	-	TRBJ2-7	TGTGCCAGCAGCTTGAGCTCCTACGAGCAGTACTTC	CASSLSSYEQYF
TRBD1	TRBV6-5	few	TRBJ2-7	TGTGCCAGCAGCGACAGGGGAATGACCTACGAGCAGTACTTC	CASSDRGMTYEQYF
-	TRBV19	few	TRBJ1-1	TGTGCCAGTAGCTCTCAGGTTGACACTGAAGCTTTCTTT	CASSSQVDTEAFF
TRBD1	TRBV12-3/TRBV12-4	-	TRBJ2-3	TGTGCCAGCACCGGGACAGGGGCGGATACGCAGTATTTT	CASTGTGADTQYF
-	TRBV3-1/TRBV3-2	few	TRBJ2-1	TGTGCCAGCAGCCAAGCCAGCGGTAGTATCAATGAGCAGTTCTTC	CASSQASGSINEQFF
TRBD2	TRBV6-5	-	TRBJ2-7	TGTGCCAGCAGTTCCGGACTAGCGGGGATGGGAGAGCAGTACTTC	CASSSGLAGMGEQYF
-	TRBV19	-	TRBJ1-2	TGTGCCAGTAGTATCGGCAGGGACTTCGGAGGCTACACCTTC	CASSIGRDFGGYTF
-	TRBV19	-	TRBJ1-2	TGTGCCAGTAGTATAGCTAACGGAATTAACTATGGCTACACCTTC	CASSIANGINYGYTF
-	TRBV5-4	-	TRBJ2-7	TGTGCCAGCAGCTTGGACAGGGGGGGGGACGAGCAGTACTTC	CASSLDRGGDEQYF
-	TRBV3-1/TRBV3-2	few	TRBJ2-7	TGTGCCAGCAGCCAAGAGTTGGGTTCCACCTACGAGCAGTACTTC	CASSQELGSTYEQYF
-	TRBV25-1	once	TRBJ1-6	TGTGCCAGCAGAGGACTAGAAGGATCACCCCTCCACTTT	CASRGLEGSPLHF
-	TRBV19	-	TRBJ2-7	TGTGCCAGTAGTATCCGACCTCGACAGGACTACGAGCAGTACTTC	CASSIRPRQDYEQYF
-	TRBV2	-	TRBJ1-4	TGTGCCAGCAGACAAACTGAAAAACTGTTTTTT	CASRQTEKLFF
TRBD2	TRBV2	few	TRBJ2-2	TGTGCCAGCAGGGGGGACTACGGGGCCGGGGAGCTGTTTTTT	CASRGDYGAGELFF
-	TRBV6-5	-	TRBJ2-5	TGTGCCAGCAGTTACTCTGGGGTCGCCCCGGGAGAGACCCAGTACTTC	CASSYSGVAPGETQYF
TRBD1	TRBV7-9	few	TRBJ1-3	TGTGCCAGCAGATTAGACAGGGCTGGAAACACCATATATTTT	CASRLDRAGNTIYF
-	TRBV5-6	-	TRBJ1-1	TGTGCCAGCAGCTGGGATGGAGGGGACACTGAAGCTTTCTTT	CASSWDGGDTEAFF
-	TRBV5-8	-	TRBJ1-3	TGTGCCAGCAGCTTACAGGAAGGAAACACCATATATTTT	CASSLQEGNTIYF
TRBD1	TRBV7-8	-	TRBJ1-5	TGTGCCAGCAGCGGTTGGGGACAGCAGTATAGCAATCAGCCCCAGCATTTT	CASSGWGQQYSNQPQHF
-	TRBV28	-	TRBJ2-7	TGTGCCAGCAGTCTTAACTACGAGCAGTACTTC	CASSLNYEQYF
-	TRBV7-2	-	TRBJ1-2	TGTGCCAGCAGCTTAGACCAAGGCCTCTATGGCTACACCTTC	CASSLDQGLYGYTF
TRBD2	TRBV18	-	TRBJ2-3	TGTGCCAGCTCGCAAAATTCGCTAGCGGGGAGCACAGATACGCAGTATTTT	CASSQNSLAGSTDTQYF
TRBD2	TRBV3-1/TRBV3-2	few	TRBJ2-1	TGTGCCAGCAGCCAGAATGGACTAGCGGCATACAATGAGCAGTTCTTC	CASSQNGLAAYNEQFF